Given below is one T cell receptor (beta chain) in context. The antigen remains unidentified. Stem cell-like memory, regulatory, central memory and naive CD4+ cells were sorted via CD45RO/CCR7/CD25/CD127/CD95/CD27. Per the germline V gene, CDR1 is SGHVS and CDR2 is FQNEAQ. Trimming took off 1 base at V and 2 bases at J, with 16 bases between the two ends. The CDR3 contains 17 residues. This sample is drawn from a study of beta chain features in type 1 diabetes. Isolated RNA was reverse transcribed in full, so expressed TCRB transcripts were sequenced. Samples of naive, central memory and regulatory T cells yielded a mean of around 3.5 million reads. The table came from immunoSEQ multiplex PCR; TCRdb's copy has only in-frame clones and leaves some out. The data show under 850,000 clones, with 10% to 15% seen just once and roughly 0.022% held by the top ten. Study-wide results and caveats: PCR might pick shorter templates more often, in the same way for patients and controls. Moderate yet significant TCRB CDR3 shortening was seen in Type 1 diabetes patients in all four CD4+ subsets.

The sequenced sample was naive CD4+ T cells from blood. The V and J genes are TRBV7-8 and TRBJ2-3, with D possibly matching TRBD1 (6 bases). The origin of this receptor is a man between 18 and 35 years old with type 1 diabetes. The CDR3 is CASSLDVHGDNTDTQYF. The CDR3 DNA follows: TGTGCCAGCAGCTTAGACGTGCACGGGGACAACACAGATACGCAGTATTTT.